This T cell receptor beta chain was retrieved from a study of blood T cells in healthy people across ages. General study findings and limits: Higher naive T cell percentage went strongly together with higher TCR beta diversity. Per million T cells, TCR beta diversity dropped about linearly as age rose.

Germline CDR1 SNHLY, CDR2 FYNNEI. With V trimmed by 11 bases and J by 8 bases, 8 bases remained unmatched. The CDR3 consists of 11 residues. Comment on this clonotype: Its antigen is unknown.

For the second PCR, which ran for about 6 to 11 cycles, a sample-barcoded 5' primer and a J-beta primer mix were used. TCRdb reprocessed the 5' RACE reads with MiXCR, giving one entry per CDR3 protein. The table has 700,000 to 900,000 distinct CDR3 sequences, 53% seen once. Sequenced sample: blood. The TCR comes from a man older than 75 in good health. The J gene is TRBJ1-2, the V gene TRBV2; TRBD1 matches 7 bases. As DNA, the CDR3 is TGTGCCCCCGGAGGGGGCGCGGGCTACACCTTC. This gives the protein CAPGGGAGYTF.